This record looks at one TCR beta chain sequence and its context. From germline, CDR1 is SGHTS and CDR2 YDEGEE. The CDR3 has 15 amino acids. J gave up 5 bases and V 3 bases, and 10 bases lay outside the gene matches. This sample was included in a study of control samples from healthy donors and cancer patients. Libraries were prepared by immunoSEQ multiplex PCR; TCRdb keeps only in-frame clonotypes and omits some of them. Of about 120,000 clones in the sample, around 90% were seen once. The chain couples TRBV5-8 to TRBJ2-7, with 8 bases fitting TRBD1. The clonotype was recovered from a man aged 50 to 60 in good health. Sequencing was performed on blood. The CDR3 here is CASSSRRTGTDEQYF. CDR3 in DNA: TGTGCCAGCAGCTCTCGGAGGACAGGGACGGACGAGCAGTACTTC.